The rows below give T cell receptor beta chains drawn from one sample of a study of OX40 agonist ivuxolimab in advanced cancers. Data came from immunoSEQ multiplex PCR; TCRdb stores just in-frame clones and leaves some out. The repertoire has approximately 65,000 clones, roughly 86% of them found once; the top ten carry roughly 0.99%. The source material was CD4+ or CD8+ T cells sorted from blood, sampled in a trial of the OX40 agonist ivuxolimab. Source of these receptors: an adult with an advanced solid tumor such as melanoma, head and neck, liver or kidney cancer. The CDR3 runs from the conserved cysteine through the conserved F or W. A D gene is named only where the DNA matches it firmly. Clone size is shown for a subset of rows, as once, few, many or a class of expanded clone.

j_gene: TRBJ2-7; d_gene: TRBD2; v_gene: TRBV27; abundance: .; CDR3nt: TGTGCCAGCAGTTTAAAGGGACTAGATTACTACGAGCAGTACTTC; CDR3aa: CASSLKGLDYYEQYF
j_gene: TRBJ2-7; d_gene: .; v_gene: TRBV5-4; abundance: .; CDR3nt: TGTGCCAGCAGCTTGAGGGGTTACGAGCAGTACTTC; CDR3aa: CASSLRGYEQYF
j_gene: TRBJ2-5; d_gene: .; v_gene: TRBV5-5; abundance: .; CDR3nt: TGTGCCAGCAGCAAGAGAACACAAGAGACCCAGTACTTC; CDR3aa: CASSKRTQETQYF
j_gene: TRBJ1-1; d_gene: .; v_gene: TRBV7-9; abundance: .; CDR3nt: TGTGCCAGCAGCTTAGGGCCAGCTTTCTTT; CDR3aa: CASSLGPAFF
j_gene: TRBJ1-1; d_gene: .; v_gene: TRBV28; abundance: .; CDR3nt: TGTGCCAGCACTCTAGACAGAAACACTGAAGCTTTCTTT; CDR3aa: CASTLDRNTEAFF
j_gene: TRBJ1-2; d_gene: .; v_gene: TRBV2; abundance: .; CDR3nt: TGTGCCATCGTCGGAGCTAACTATGGCTACACCTTC; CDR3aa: CAIVGANYGYTF
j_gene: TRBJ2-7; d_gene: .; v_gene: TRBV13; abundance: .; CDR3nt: TGTGCCAGCAGCCCCCGGGACGCTTCCTACGAGCAGTACTTC; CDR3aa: CASSPRDASYEQYF
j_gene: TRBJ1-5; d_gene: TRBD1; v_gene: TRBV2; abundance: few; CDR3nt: TGTGCCAGCCGTAGCGACAGGGTCCAGCCCCAGCATTTT; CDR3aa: CASRSDRVQPQHF
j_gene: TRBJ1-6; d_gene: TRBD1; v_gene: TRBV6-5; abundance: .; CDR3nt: TGTGCCAGCAGTCGCTCGGGACAGGGGGCTTCACCCCTCCACTTT; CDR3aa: CASSRSGQGASPLHF
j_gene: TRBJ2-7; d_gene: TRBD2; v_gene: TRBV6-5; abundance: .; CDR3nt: TGTGCCAGCAGTCCGGGACTAGCGTCCTACGAGCAGTACTTC; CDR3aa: CASSPGLASYEQYF
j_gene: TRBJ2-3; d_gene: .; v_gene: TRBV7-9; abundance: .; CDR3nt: TGTGCCAGCAGCTTAATTGCCGGCGCCCCAGATACGCAGTATTTT; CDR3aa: CASSLIAGAPDTQYF
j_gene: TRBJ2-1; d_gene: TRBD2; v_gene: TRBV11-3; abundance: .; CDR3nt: TGTGCCAGCAGCTTATCCCAGAGTAGCGGGAGCTACAATGAGCAGTTCTTC; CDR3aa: CASSLSQSSGSYNEQFF
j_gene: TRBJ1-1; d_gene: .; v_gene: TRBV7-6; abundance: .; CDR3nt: TGTGCCAGCAGCTCAGGGAGAAACACTGAAGCTTTCTTT; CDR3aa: CASSSGRNTEAFF
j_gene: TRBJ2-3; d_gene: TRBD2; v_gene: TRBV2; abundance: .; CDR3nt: TGTGCCAGCACCTGGACCAACCAAGCGGGGGATACGCAGTATTTT; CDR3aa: CASTWTNQAGDTQYF
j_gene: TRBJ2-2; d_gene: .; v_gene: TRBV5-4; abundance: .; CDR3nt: TGTGCCAGCAGCTTGGACGCGAACACCGGGGAGCTGTTTTTT; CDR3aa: CASSLDANTGELFF
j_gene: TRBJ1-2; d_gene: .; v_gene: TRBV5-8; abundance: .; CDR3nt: TGTGCCAGCAGCTTGGGTAACAGGGCTTACGGCTACACCTTC; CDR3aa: CASSLGNRAYGYTF
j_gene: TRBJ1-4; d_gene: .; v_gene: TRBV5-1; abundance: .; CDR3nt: TGCGCCAGCAGCTTGGATGGGGGTGTTAATGAAAAACTGTTTTTT; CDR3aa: CASSLDGGVNEKLFF
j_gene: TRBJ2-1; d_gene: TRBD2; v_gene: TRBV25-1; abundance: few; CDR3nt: TGTGCCAGCAGTGAAAACCTAGCGGGAGCGGGTGAGCAGTTCTTC; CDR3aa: CASSENLAGAGEQFF
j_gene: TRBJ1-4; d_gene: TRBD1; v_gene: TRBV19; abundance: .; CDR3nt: TGTGCCAGTAGTGCCTGGACAGGGGGAAATGAAAAACTGTTTTTT; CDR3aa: CASSAWTGGNEKLFF
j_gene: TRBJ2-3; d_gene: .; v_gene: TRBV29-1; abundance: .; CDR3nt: TGCAGCGTTGAAGAGAAGACTAGCACAGATACGCAGTATTTT; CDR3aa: CSVEEKTSTDTQYF
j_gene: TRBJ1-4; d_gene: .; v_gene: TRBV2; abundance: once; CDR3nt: TGTGCCAGCAATTACAGGGTAGTGGAGACTAATGAAAAACTGTTTTTT; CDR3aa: CASNYRVVETNEKLFF
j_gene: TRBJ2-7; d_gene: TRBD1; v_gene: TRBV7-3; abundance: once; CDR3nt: TGTGCCAGCAGCTCCGGACAGGGCCCTATGGAATTC; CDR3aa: CASSSGQGPMEF
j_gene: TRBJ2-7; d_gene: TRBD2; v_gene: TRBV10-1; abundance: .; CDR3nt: TGCGCCAGCTCTAGCGGTTTTAGCTCCTACGAGCAGTACTTC; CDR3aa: CASSSGFSSYEQYF
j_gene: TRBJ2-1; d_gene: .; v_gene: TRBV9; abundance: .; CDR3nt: TGTGCCAGCAGTTTCCGACGGGAATACAATGAGCAGTTCTTC; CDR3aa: CASSFRREYNEQFF
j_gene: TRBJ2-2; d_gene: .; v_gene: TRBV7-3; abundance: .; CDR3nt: TGTGCCAGCAGCCCGGGACTGAACACCGGGGAGCTGTTTTTT; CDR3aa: CASSPGLNTGELFF
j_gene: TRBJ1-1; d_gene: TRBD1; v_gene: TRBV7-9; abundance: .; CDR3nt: TGTGCCAGCAGCCCAGGAAACAGGGGGGGTACTGAAGCTTTCTTT; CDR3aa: CASSPGNRGGTEAFF
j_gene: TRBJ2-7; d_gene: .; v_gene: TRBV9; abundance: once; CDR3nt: TGTGCCAGCAGCGTAGGGGTAGAACGGACCTACGAGCAGTACTTC; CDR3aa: CASSVGVERTYEQYF
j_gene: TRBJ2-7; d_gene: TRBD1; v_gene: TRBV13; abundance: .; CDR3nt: TGTGCCAGCAGCTCGACAGGGCGATCCTACGAGCAGTACTTC; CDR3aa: CASSSTGRSYEQYF
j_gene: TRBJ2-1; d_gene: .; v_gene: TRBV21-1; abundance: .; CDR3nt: TGTGCCAGCAGCTCTCGGAGCCAGCGGGAGTCCTACAATGAGCAGTTCTTC; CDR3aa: CASSSRSQRESYNEQFF
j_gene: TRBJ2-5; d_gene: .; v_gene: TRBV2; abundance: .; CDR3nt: TGTGCCAGCGGGGGGCAGACCCAGTACTTC; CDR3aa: CASGGQTQYF
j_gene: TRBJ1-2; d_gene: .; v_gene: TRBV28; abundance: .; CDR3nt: TGTGCCAGCAGTTTATCCCCAGGGAGCGGTTGGGGCTACACCTTC; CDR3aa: CASSLSPGSGWGYTF
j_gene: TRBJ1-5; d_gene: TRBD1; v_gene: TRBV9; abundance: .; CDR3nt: TGTGCCAGCAGCGGGACAGGGGTCCAGCCCCAGCATTTT; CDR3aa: CASSGTGVQPQHF
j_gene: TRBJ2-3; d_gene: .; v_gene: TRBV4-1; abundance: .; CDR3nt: TGCGCCAGCAGCCAAGTGGCGGGGTACACAGATACGCAGTATTTT; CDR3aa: CASSQVAGYTDTQYF
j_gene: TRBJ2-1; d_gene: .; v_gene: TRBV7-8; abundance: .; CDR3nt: TGTGCCAGCAGTTTTAAGGCTGGAGGACTTACCTACAATGAGCAGTTCTTC; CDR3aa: CASSFKAGGLTYNEQFF
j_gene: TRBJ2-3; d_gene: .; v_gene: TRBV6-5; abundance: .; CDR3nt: TGTGCCAGCAGGACCTCTAGCACAGATACGCAGTATTTT; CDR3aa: CASRTSSTDTQYF
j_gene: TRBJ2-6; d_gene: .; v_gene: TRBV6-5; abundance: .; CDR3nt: TGTGCCAGCACAGGGTTTGGGGCCAACGTCCTGACTTTC; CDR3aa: CASTGFGANVLTF
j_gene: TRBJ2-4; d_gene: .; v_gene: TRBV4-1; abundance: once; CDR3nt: TGCGCCAGCAGCCAGCCCTCTAGCAGCTCCAAAAACATTCAGTACTTC; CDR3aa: CASSQPSSSSKNIQYF
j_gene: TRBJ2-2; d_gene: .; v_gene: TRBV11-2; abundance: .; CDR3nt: TGTGCCAGCAGCTTCGGGGGACTGAACACCGGGGAGCTGTTTTTT; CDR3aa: CASSFGGLNTGELFF
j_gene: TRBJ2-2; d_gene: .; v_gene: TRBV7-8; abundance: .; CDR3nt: TGTGCCAGCAGCTTAGCACAGGGTACCGGGGAGCTGTTTTTT; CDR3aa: CASSLAQGTGELFF
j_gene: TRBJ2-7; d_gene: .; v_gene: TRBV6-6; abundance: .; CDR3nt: TGTGCCAGCAGCCCAGGGCCTGAATACGAGCAGTACTTC; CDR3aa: CASSPGPEYEQYF
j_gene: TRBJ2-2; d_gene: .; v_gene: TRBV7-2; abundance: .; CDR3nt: TGTGCCAGCAGCTTAGTGGTGACGGACACCGGGGAGCTGTTTTTT; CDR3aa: CASSLVVTDTGELFF
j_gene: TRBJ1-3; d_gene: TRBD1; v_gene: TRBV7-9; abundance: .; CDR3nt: TGTGCCAGCAGCTTCCGGGACAGGGCCCCATTCGGGAACACCATATATTTT; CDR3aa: CASSFRDRAPFGNTIYF
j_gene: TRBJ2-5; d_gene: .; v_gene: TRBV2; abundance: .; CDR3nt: TGTGCCAGCACCCGTGTGGCAGGACCTCAAGAGACCCAGTACTTC; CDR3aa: CASTRVAGPQETQYF
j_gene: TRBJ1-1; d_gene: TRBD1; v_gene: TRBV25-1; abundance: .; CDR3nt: TGTGCCAGCGGGGACAGGGTGAACACTGAAGCTTTCTTT; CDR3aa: CASGDRVNTEAFF
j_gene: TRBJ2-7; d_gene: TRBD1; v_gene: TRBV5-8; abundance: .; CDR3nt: TGTGCCAGCAGCTCAGACGGGACAGCCTACGAGCAGTACTTC; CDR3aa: CASSSDGTAYEQYF
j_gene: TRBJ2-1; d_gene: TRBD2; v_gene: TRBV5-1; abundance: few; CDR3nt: TGCGCCAGCAGCTTGGGCGCTAGCGGGAGCAATGAGCAGTTCTTC; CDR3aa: CASSLGASGSNEQFF
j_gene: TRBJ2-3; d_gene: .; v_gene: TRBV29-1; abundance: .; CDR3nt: TGCAGCGCCGAGGGCCCGGACAGAAACACAGATACGCAGTATTTT; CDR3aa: CSAEGPDRNTDTQYF
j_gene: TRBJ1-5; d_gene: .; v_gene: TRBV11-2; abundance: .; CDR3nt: TGTGCCAGCAGCTTAGAGGGTGGATCCAATCAGCCCCAGCATTTT; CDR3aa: CASSLEGGSNQPQHF
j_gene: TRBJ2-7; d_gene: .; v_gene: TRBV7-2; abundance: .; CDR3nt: TGTGCCAGCAGCACGGGCTCGGGCGAGCAGTACTTC; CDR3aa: CASSTGSGEQYF
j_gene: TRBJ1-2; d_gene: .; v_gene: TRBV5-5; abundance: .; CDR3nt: TGTGCCAGCAGCCCCAGGGGCTCTCACTATGGCTACACCTTC; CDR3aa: CASSPRGSHYGYTF